Each of the 5 T cell receptor beta chains below was sequenced from the same sample in a study of control samples from healthy donors and cancer patients. Sequenced by immunoSEQ multiplex PCR; TCRdb stores in-frame clones only, minus some. This repertoire shows under 85,000 clones, 84% found once; its top ten account for roughly 11%. Sequencing was carried out using PBMCs. All receptors come from a man between 60 and 70 years old with head and neck cancer.

This chain connects TRBV6-5 to TRBJ2-5; tentative D call: TRBD1 (6 bases). The V gene's germline CDR1 is MNHEY and CDR2 SVGAGI. Trimming took 7 bases from V and 5 from J, leaving 14 bases between them. This CDR3 comprises 13 residues. The CDR3, as DNA: TGTGCCAGCACCCCCAGGGGCAGGGAGACCCAGTACTTC. This encodes CASTPRGRETQYF.

The rearrangement joins TRBV2 to TRBJ2-5, with 7 bases that match TRBD1. This CDR3 is 15 amino acids long. Germline assignment: CDR1 SNHLY and CDR2 FYNNEI. J was trimmed by 4 bases and V by 8 bases; bases with no gene match: 13. Here the CDR3 reads CASGKEGGLSETQYF. The CDR3 bases are TGTGCCAGCGGGAAGGAAGGGGGCCTATCAGAGACCCAGTACTTC.

This clone was recorded a few times. The V call is TRBV6-5, the J call TRBJ1-6; D gene ambiguous. This CDR3 spans 14 amino acids. V was trimmed by 8 bases and J by 6 bases, leaving 14 bases between them. Germline assignment: CDR1 MNHEY and CDR2 SVGAGI. DNA for the CDR3: TGTGCCAGCGGGATACAGCGACCTAATTCACCCCTCCACTTT. Its protein is CASGIQRPNSPLHF.

This rearrangement joins TRBV7-9 to TRBJ1-5; D is unresolved. The CDR3 runs 15 residues. Between the trimmed V and J ends, which lost 4 bases and 3 bases, there was a span of 13 bases. CDR1 is SEHNR and CDR2 is FQNEAQ in the germline V gene (reference sequence). CDR3 in DNA: TGTGCCAGCAGCTCGTTGGATGGCGCCAATCAGCCCCAGCATTTT. It is translated as CASSSLDGANQPQHF.

As DNA, the CDR3 is TGTGCCAGCAGTTTCCAGTTGGGCACCGGGGAGCTGTTTTTT. This sequence encodes CASSFQLGTGELFF. The chain is built from TRBV6-4 and TRBJ2-2; D is undetermined. Germline V gene lookup returns CDR1 MRHNA and CDR2 SNTAGT. Trimming removed 5 bases at V and 4 bases at J, with 11 bases between. This CDR3 comprises 14 residues.